The present T cell receptor beta chain was sequenced within a study of regulatory T cells in long-lasting Graves disease. Overall study findings and caveats: Persistent disease was associated with favored TRBV28 usage and with favored use of TRBJ1-2 and TRBJ2-5. With a small sample size, accuracy may have been reduced.

iRepertoire HTBI primers and Arm-PCR of CDR3 regions built TCR beta libraries. TCRdb recomputed calls from the multiplex PCR reads with MiXCR, one row per CDR3 protein. The repertoire has around 250,000 distinct CDR3 sequences, about 18% of them found once; the top ten carry 22%. This clonotype showed up many times. Its antigen is still unknown. The CDR3 runs 15 residues. V shed 7 bases and J shed 7 bases, with 22 bases lying between them. Germline V gene lookup returns CDR1 MDHEN and CDR2 SYDVKM. Time point noted: newly diagnosed GD, antithyroid drugs for less than 3 months. There was RNA extracted from PBMCs, and the TCR library was made from it.

The sequence was obtained from a female donor with Graves disease. The gene calls are TRBV28 and TRBJ2-5; perhaps TRBD1 as D (5 bases). The specimen was peripheral blood mononuclear cells (PBMCs), collected at new diagnosis, from a patient treated with antithyroid drugs. In DNA form, the CDR3 reads TGTGCCAGCACCATAGGTGGCAGGGTAAGGGCGACCCAGTACTTC. It encodes CASTIGGRVRATQYF. The variable domain in full, with the rest retrieved from reference TRBV28 and TRBJ2-5, is DVKVTQSSRYLVKRTGEKVFLECVQDMDHENMFWYRQDPGLGLRLIYFSYDVKMKEKGDIPEGYSVSREKKERFSLILESASTNQTSMYLCASTIGGRVRATQYFGPGTRLLVL.